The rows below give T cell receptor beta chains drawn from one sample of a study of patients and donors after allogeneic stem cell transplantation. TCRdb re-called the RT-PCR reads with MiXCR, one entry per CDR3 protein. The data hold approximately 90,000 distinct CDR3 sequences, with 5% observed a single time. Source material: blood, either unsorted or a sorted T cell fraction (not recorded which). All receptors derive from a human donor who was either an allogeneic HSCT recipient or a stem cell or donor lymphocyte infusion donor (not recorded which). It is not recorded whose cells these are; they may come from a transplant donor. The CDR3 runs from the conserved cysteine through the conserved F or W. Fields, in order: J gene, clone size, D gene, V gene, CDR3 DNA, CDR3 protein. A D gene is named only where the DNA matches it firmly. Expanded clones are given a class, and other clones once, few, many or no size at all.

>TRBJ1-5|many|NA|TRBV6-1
TGTGCCGGCCAAACGGGGATGAATCAGCCCCAGCATTTT
CAGQTGMNQPQHF
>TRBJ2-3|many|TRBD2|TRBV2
TGTGCCAGCAGGGACGGGGGGAGCACAGATACGCAGTATTTT
CASRDGGSTDTQYF
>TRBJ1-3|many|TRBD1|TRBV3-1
TGTGCCAGCAGCCAAGGGGGACAGGGGAGAGAAAACACCATATATTTT
CASSQGGQGRENTIYF
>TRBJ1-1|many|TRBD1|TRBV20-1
TGCAGTGCTTCGACAGGGGCCCCTACGAACACTGAAGCTTTCTTT
CSASTGAPTNTEAFF
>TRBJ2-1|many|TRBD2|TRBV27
TGTGCCAGCAGTTTATTCTCTAGCGGGGCACCTGGCTCCTACAATGAGCAGTTCTTC
CASSLFSSGAPGSYNEQFF
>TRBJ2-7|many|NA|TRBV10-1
TGCGCCAGCAGTGAAGGGGGTTCCTACGAGCAGTACTTC
CASSEGGSYEQYF
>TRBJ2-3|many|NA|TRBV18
TGTGCCAGCTCTCCCGGCACCACCAGTTCAGATACGCAGTATTTT
CASSPGTTSSDTQYF
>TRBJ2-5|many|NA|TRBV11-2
TGTGCCAGCAGCTTAGGTTACGAGACCCAGTACTTC
CASSLGYETQYF
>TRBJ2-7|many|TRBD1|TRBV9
TGTGCCAGCAGCGGGACAGGGGGCGAGCAGTACTTC
CASSGTGGEQYF
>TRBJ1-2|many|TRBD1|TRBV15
TGTGCCACCAGCCCCTCCCCGGACAGGGACTATGGCTACACCTTC
CATSPSPDRDYGYTF
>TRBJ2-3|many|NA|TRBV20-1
TGCAGTGCAGGCACAGATACGCAGTATTTT
CSAGTDTQYF
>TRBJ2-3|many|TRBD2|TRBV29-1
TGCGGCGGGGGGGCAGATACGCAGTATTTT
CGGGADTQYF
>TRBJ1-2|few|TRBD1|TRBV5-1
TGCGCCAGCAGCTTGGTCACAGGGGGCGGAAGCTATGGCTACACCTTC
CASSLVTGGGSYGYTF
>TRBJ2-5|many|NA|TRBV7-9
TGTGCCAGCAGCCCCCCGATGAGGATCCAAGAGACCCAGTACTTC
CASSPPMRIQETQYF
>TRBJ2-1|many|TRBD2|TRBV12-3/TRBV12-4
TGTGCCAGCAGTCGATCTAGCGGGAATGAGCAGTTCTTC
CASSRSSGNEQFF
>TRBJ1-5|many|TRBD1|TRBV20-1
TGCAGTGCCAGGGAATCAGGGGGGAAAACTCAGCCCCAGCATTTT
CSARESGGKTQPQHF
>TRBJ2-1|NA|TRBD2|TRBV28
TGTGCCAGCAGTTCCTGGACTAGCGACTACAATGAGCAGTTCTTC
CASSSWTSDYNEQFF
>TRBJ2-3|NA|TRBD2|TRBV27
TGTGCCAGCAGCCGCAGGGAGGGGACAGATACGCAGTATTTT
CASSRREGTDTQYF
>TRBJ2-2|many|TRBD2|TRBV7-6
TGTGCCAGCAGCTTACGTCCTAGCGGGGGGCAGTTCGCGAACACCGGGGAGCTGTTTTTT
CASSLRPSGGQFANTGELFF
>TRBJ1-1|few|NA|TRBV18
TGTGCCAGCTCACCCGTCAGGTCCACTGAAGCTTTCTTT
CASSPVRSTEAFF
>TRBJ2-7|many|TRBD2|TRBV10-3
TGTGCCATCAGTGAGCCGGGACTAGCGTACGAGCAGTACTTC
CAISEPGLAYEQYF
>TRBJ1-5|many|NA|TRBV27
TGTGCCAGCAGTACCTCAGACGACCGGCCCCAGCATTTT
CASSTSDDRPQHF
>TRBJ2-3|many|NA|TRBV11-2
TGTGCCAGCAGCTCCTTACAGGGTAGAGTTACAGATACGCAGTATTTT
CASSSLQGRVTDTQYF
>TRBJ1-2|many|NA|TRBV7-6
TGTGCCAGCAGCGCCTCCCCATGGGGCGGCGGTGGCTACACCTTC
CASSASPWGGGGYTF
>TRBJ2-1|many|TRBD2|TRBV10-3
TGTGCCATCAGTATCGGACTAGCGGGAGTCGATGAGCAGTTCTTC
CAISIGLAGVDEQFF